The 3 T cell receptor beta chains reported below all come from one sample, sequenced in a study of CD8+CD57+ T cells in acquired aplastic anemia. CDR3 and TCR beta VDJ profiling relied on a genomic DNA template. Each CDR3 protein is one row after TCRdb ran MiXCR on the reads. The profile shows more than 150,000 distinct CDR3 sequences, around 45% of them singletons. For sequencing, patients were chosen who had shown expansion of CD8+CD57+ cells by flow cytometry. Sample: sorted CD4+, CD8+, or CD8+CD57+ T cells (not recorded which) from PBMCs. The receptor source for this set is a human donor with aplastic anemia.

Concerning this clonotype itself: The junction does not match germline at one end; this may be a read error. This chain links TRBV7-9 with TRBJ1-1; D might be TRBD1 (5 bases). This CDR3 region has 14 residues. CDR1 is SEHNR, CDR2 FQNEAQ, per germline (reference sequence). In DNA, the CDR3 is TGTGCCAGCGGCCTACGACAGCTACACACTGAAGCTCTCTTT. This encodes CASGLRQLHTEALF.

The V gene is TRBV7-3, the J gene TRBJ1-2, with TRBD1 identical over 9 bases. The CDR3 totals 15 residues. J was trimmed by 6 bases and V by 2 bases; bases with no gene match: 7. The V gene's germline CDR1 is SGHTA and CDR2 FQGTGA. The CDR3 region has the DNA TGTGCCAGCAGCTTAGGGGACAGGGTTTGGGATGGCTACACCTTC. Translating gives CASSLGDRVWDGYTF.

The chain carries TRBV2 and TRBJ1-5; possible D gene TRBD1, 6 bases. Trimming removed 3 bases from V and 11 bases from J, with 20 bases in between. This CDR3 spans 15 amino acids. Germline assignment: CDR1 SNHLY and CDR2 FYNNEI. CDR3 loop: CASSDFGGLASAQHF. The CDR3 nucleotides read TGTGCCAGCAGTGATTTTGGGGGCCTAGCTTCGGCCCAGCATTTT.